This T cell receptor (beta chain) was captured in a study of human T cells and chemical hapten exposure. Across the whole study: Patients received weekly diphenylcyclopropenone doses to the scalp throughout the approximately 26-week study. The patients were mostly female; they had alopecia areata, totalis or universalis.

V shed 6 bases and J shed 7 bases, with 19 bases lying between them. This CDR3 contains 14 residues. CDR1 is SGHDT, CDR2 YYEEEE, per germline. Study findings and constraints: As the donors had alopecia, their immune response may differ from healthy people's.

Time point given: pre-sensitization, week 0. Described treatment: therapeutic diphenylcyclopropenone sensitization with weekly scalp DPC. This clonotype was observed at least ten times. Its antigen is not identified. TCRdb fed the RACE reads into MiXCR, producing one record per CDR3 protein. The sample holds about 250,000 distinct CDR3 sequences, roughly 7.7% seen once. Material: whole blood, obtained in connection with sensitization to the hapten diphenylcyclopropenone (DPC). The rearrangement joins TRBV5-6 to TRBJ1-1; D uncertain. The clonotype originates from a man between 18 and 29 years old with alopecia areata. Some clones in this sample may be carry-over from other donors' samples. The CDR3 here is CASTQIPSRVEAFF. In DNA, the CDR3 is TGTGCCAGCACCCAAATCCCTTCGCGTGTTGAAGCTTTCTTT.